The clone carrying this T cell receptor (beta chain) showed up many times. What it binds is not known. Sample time point: persistent/refractory GD, antithyroid drugs over 5 years with positive TRAb. After RNA was extracted from PBMCs, the TCR library was made from it. A nine-milliliter sample of peripheral blood was drawn into EDTA tubes. The source of the sample is a study of regulatory T cells in long-lasting Graves disease. Findings and limits, study-wide: TRBV28, TRBJ1-2 and TRBJ2-5 emerged as the favored segments in persistent disease.

Building the TCR beta libraries relied on iRepertoire HTBI primers, and CDR3 regions underwent Arm-PCR. TCRdb ran MiXCR on the multiplex PCR reads and lists one entry per CDR3 protein. The sample has hundreds of thousands of distinct CDR3 sequences; about 20% are singletons. Germline V gene sequence: CDR1 LGHDT, CDR2 YNNKEL (reference sequence). Trimming at V came to 4 bases and at J to 2 bases, leaving 4 bases not matched to a gene. This CDR3 contains 14 residues. The material was peripheral blood mononuclear cells (PBMCs), obtained when the disease was refractory, from a patient treated with antithyroid drugs. This TCR was recovered from a female donor with Graves disease. V is TRBV3-1 and J is TRBJ2-7; 8 bases match TRBD2. CDR3 DNA: TGTGCCAGCAGCCCCTCAGCGGGGGCCTACGAGCAGTACTTC. This gives the protein CASSPSAGAYEQYF.